These T cell receptor beta chains were read from a single sample in a study of molecular identifiers for immune sequencing clone quantification. In TCRdb, the PCR reads were re-called with MiXCR into one record per CDR3 protein. In the table there are more than 300,000 distinct CDR3 sequences, about 22% of which are singletons. The sample taken for sequencing was naive CD8+ T cells from blood, with Jurkat cell RNA spiked in. These receptors all stem from a human donor in good health. Some libraries in this study had Jurkat cell RNA spiked in. CDR3s include the opening cysteine and the closing phenylalanine or tryptophan. A D gene is named only where the DNA matches it firmly. Clone sizes are given selectively: once, few, many, or a class where the clone is expanded.

TRBV12-3/TRBV12-4	TRBJ2-1	13	.	many	CASSLLVSNEQFF	TGTGCCAGCAGTTTATTAGTGTCCAATGAGCAGTTCTTC
TRBV6-1	TRBJ2-7	12	.	many	CASSEVGGLPYF	TGTGCCAGCAGTGAAGTCGGGGGGCTGCCGTACTTC
TRBV15	TRBJ2-4	16	.	many	CATMHPTQGPKNIQYF	TGTGCCACCATGCATCCAACCCAGGGACCCAAAAACATTCAGTACTTC
TRBV7-9	TRBJ1-6	15	.	few	CASSLVGPYNSPLHF	TGTGCCAGCAGCTTAGTGGGACCTTATAATTCACCCCTCCACTTT
TRBV20-1	TRBJ2-7	16	TRBD1	.	CSARADWDSPTHEQYF	TGCAGTGCTAGAGCCGACTGGGACAGTCCGACCCACGAGCAGTACTTC
TRBV29-1	TRBJ2-3	14	TRBD1	.	CSVVVGTDSDTRYF	TGCAGCGTTGTAGTGGGGACAGATTCAGATACGCGGTATTTT
TRBV5-4	TRBJ1-1	13	.	many	CASESGVGTEAFF	TGTGCCAGCGAAAGCGGGGTTGGCACTGAAGCTTTCTTT
TRBV24-1	TRBJ2-1	16	.	.	CATSGLGTSRGDEQFF	TGTGCCACCAGTGGTTTAGGGACATCGCGCGGGGATGAGCAGTTCTTC
TRBV6-5	TRBJ2-3	17	TRBD1	many	CATDDSPGTGGPDTQYF	TGTGCCACCGACGACTCACCCGGGACAGGGGGTCCAGATACGCAGTATTTT
TRBV30	TRBJ2-3	14	.	few	CAWSVTSDTDTQYF	TGTGCCTGGAGTGTAACGAGTGACACAGATACGCAGTATTTT
TRBV4-3	TRBJ1-5	15	.	many	CASSQNFLLGQPQHF	TGCGCCAGCAGCCAAAATTTTCTTCTGGGTCAGCCCCAGCATTTT
TRBV20-1	TRBJ1-1	15	.	.	CSGTPGRTMNTEAFF	TGCAGTGGAACTCCGGGACGGACGATGAACACTGAAGCTTTCTTT
TRBV6-5	TRBJ2-7	13	.	.	CVSSRSGSYEQYF	TGTGTCAGCAGCCGCTCCGGCTCCTACGAGCAGTACTTC
TRBV20-1	TRBJ2-2	16	TRBD2	many	CSARRETSGYTGELFF	TGCAGTGCTAGAAGGGAGACTAGCGGGTACACCGGGGAGCTGTTTTTT
TRBV6-4	TRBJ1-5	13	.	many	CASSDGLGQPQHF	TGTGCCAGCAGTGACGGATTAGGTCAGCCCCAGCATTTT
TRBV4-3	TRBJ2-3	16	TRBD2	many	CASSMGLAGSLDTQYF	TGCGCCAGCAGCATGGGGCTAGCGGGGTCCCTAGATACGCAGTATTTT
TRBV7-9	TRBJ1-1	12	.	many	CASSRGNTEAFF	TGTGCCAGCAGCCGCGGTAACACTGAAGCTTTCTTT
TRBV7-8	TRBJ1-1	17	TRBD1	few	CASSLAGQGEMNTEAFF	TGTGCCAGCAGCTTAGCGGGACAGGGTGAGATGAACACTGAAGCTTTCTTT
TRBV5-1	TRBJ2-3	14	.	few	CASSFLADTNTQYF	TGCGCCAGCAGCTTTCTCGCGGACACAAATACGCAGTATTTT
TRBV29-1	TRBJ2-1	12	.	many	CSAPWGADEQFF	TGCAGCGCCCCGTGGGGGGCCGATGAGCAGTTCTTC
TRBV28	TRBJ2-3	15	TRBD2	.	CASSTWTRGIDTQYF	TGTGCCAGCAGTACTTGGACTAGGGGTATAGATACGCAGTATTTT
TRBV20-1	TRBJ2-7	15	TRBD2	few	CSARDREGMSYEQYF	TGCAGTGCTAGAGATAGGGAGGGCATGTCCTACGAGCAGTACTTC
TRBV5-1	TRBJ2-3	16	.	.	CASSPVGGGPPDTQYF	TGCGCCAGCAGCCCGGTGGGGGGGGGCCCACCAGATACGCAGTATTTT
TRBV5-1	TRBJ2-7	14	.	many	CASSLEGTYYEQYF	TGCGCCAGCAGCTTGGAAGGGACCTACTACGAGCAGTACTTC
TRBV19	TRBJ2-7	14	.	many	CASRPGLSSYEQYF	TGTGCCAGTAGGCCGGGACTCTCATCCTACGAGCAGTACTTC
TRBV7-2	TRBJ1-5	18	.	many	CASSLFGWGTAGDQPQHF	TGTGCCAGCAGCTTATTCGGTTGGGGCACAGCGGGGGATCAGCCCCAGCATTTT
TRBV20-1	TRBJ2-7	13	TRBD1	many	CSASGQGLGEQYF	TGCAGTGCTTCTGGACAGGGATTAGGCGAGCAGTACTTC
TRBV23-1	TRBJ2-5	15	.	few	CASPRGTNLGETQYF	TGCGCCAGCCCCCGCGGGACCAATTTAGGGGAGACCCAGTACTTC
TRBV6-6	TRBJ1-4	16	TRBD1	.	CASSYISGTGNEELFF	TGTGCCAGCAGTTACATTTCCGGGACAGGGAATGAAGAACTGTTTTTT
TRBV7-2	TRBJ1-6	13	.	many	CASTAGAGSPLHF	TGTGCCAGCACGGCGGGGGCAGGCTCACCCCTCCACTTT
TRBV27	TRBJ2-7	13	.	many	CASSSLPWGEQYF	TGTGCCAGCAGTTCGCTTCCCTGGGGTGAGCAGTACTTC
TRBV6-2/TRBV6-3	TRBJ2-6	17	TRBD2	many	CASNGLAVVSGANVLTF	TGTGCCAGCAATGGACTAGCGGTAGTCTCTGGGGCCAACGTCCTGACTTTC
TRBV13	TRBJ1-5	14	TRBD1	many	CASSFRDSGQPQHF	TGTGCCAGCAGCTTCCGGGACAGCGGTCAGCCCCAGCATTTT
TRBV4-2	TRBJ2-2	14	.	many	CASSQDFNTGELFF	TGTGCCAGCAGCCAAGATTTCAACACCGGGGAGCTGTTTTTT
TRBV29-1	TRBJ1-3	11	.	many	CSVEVDNTIYF	TGCAGCGTTGAGGTCGACAACACCATATATTTT
TRBV5-4	TRBJ2-1	17	TRBD1	many	CASSLAGTGNSYNEQFF	TGTGCCAGCAGCTTGGCGGGGACAGGGAACTCCTACAATGAGCAGTTCTTC
TRBV27	TRBJ2-1	15	.	few	CASSLFAASYNEQFF	TGTGCCAGCAGTTTATTCGCAGCCTCCTACAATGAGCAGTTCTTC
TRBV20-1	TRBJ2-2	15	.	many	CSANAPSENTGELFF	TGCAGTGCCAACGCGCCTAGCGAGAACACCGGGGAGCTGTTTTTT
TRBV28	TRBJ2-1	14	.	few	CASSPYSRGIEQFF	TGTGCCAGCAGTCCCTACTCGCGCGGGATTGAGCAGTTCTTC
TRBV19	TRBJ1-1	13	.	many	CASKKGLNTEAFF	TGTGCCAGTAAGAAAGGGTTGAACACTGAAGCTTTCTTT
TRBV27	TRBJ1-1	14	.	many	CASSLSARAAEAFF	TGTGCCAGCAGTTTATCGGCCCGGGCGGCTGAAGCTTTCTTT
TRBV6-2/TRBV6-3	TRBJ2-7	12	.	many	CASSSPSYEQYF	TGTGCCAGCAGTTCGCCCAGCTACGAGCAGTACTTC
TRBV7-9	TRBJ1-1	16	TRBD1	.	CASSPRGQGVGTEAFF	TGTGCCAGCAGCCCCCGGGGACAGGGTGTCGGAACTGAAGCTTTCTTT
TRBV4-3	TRBJ2-2	16	.	many	CASSRAFPLDTGELFF	TGCGCCAGCAGTCGCGCATTCCCCCTCGACACCGGGGAGCTGTTTTTT
TRBV7-3	TRBJ2-5	16	.	few	CASSIGMDPDKETQYF	TGTGCCAGCAGCATAGGCATGGATCCTGACAAAGAGACCCAGTACTTC
TRBV6-2/TRBV6-3	TRBJ2-3	13	.	few	CASKDLNEDTQYF	TGTGCCAGCAAGGACCTTAATGAAGATACGCAGTATTTT
TRBV11-2	TRBJ2-7	16	.	.	CASSLGPPWPHYEQYF	TGTGCCAGCAGCTTAGGGCCCCCCTGGCCTCACTACGAGCAGTACTTC
TRBV14	TRBJ2-7	14	TRBD2	many	CASSRTSGSNEQYF	TGTGCCAGCAGCCGGACTAGCGGGAGCAACGAGCAGTACTTC
TRBV6-6	TRBJ1-2	16	TRBD1	many	CASSPAGQGTNYGYTF	TGTGCCAGCAGCCCCGCGGGACAGGGGACAAACTATGGCTACACCTTC
TRBV6-2/TRBV6-3	TRBJ1-1	15	TRBD1	many	CASSPRTGGLAEAFF	TGTGCCAGCAGTCCTCGGACAGGGGGTTTGGCTGAAGCTTTCTTT